These T cell receptor beta chains were read from a single sample in a study of CD8 T cells in ankylosing spondylitis. TCRdb processed the 5' RACE reads anew with MiXCR; each CDR3 protein has one entry. The sample lists under 250,000 distinct CDR3 sequences, roughly a third occurring once. The specimen was blood, either unsorted or a sorted T cell fraction (not recorded which). All receptors derive from a male donor with ankylosing spondylitis or in good health (not recorded which). CDR3s include the opening cysteine and the closing phenylalanine or tryptophan. Fields, in order: J gene, V gene, clone size, D gene, CDR3 protein, CDR3 DNA. The D gene is left open where the match is weak. A clone size is listed for some rows: how often the clone was seen (once, few, many), or a class if it is expanded.

TRBJ1-4 | TRBV12-3/TRBV12-4 | NA | TRBD1 | CASSLGQTNEKLFF | TGTGCCAGCAGTTTGGGACAGACTAATGAAAAACTGTTTTTT
TRBJ2-1 | TRBV20-1 | few | NA | CSVGGHSYNEQFF | TGCAGTGTCGGGGGCCACTCCTACAATGAGCAGTTCTTC
TRBJ2-3 | TRBV29-1 | NA | TRBD2 | CSGLAGGSRTQYF | TGCAGCGGCCTAGCGGGGGGGTCACGTACGCAGTATTTT
TRBJ2-7 | TRBV12-3/TRBV12-4 | few | TRBD1 | CASSVPGTGRYEQYF | TGTGCCAGCAGTGTACCCGGGACAGGTCGCTACGAGCAGTACTTC
TRBJ2-5 | TRBV6-1 | once | TRBD2 | CASTPIAGAQETQYF | TGTGCCAGCACTCCCATAGCGGGGGCACAAGAGACCCAGTACTTC
TRBJ2-1 | TRBV9 | NA | TRBD2 | CASSVTGGGEQFF | TGTGCCAGCAGCGTAACCGGGGGGGGTGAGCAGTTCTTC
TRBJ1-5 | TRBV20-1 | NA | TRBD1 | CSATGGGQPQHF | TGCAGTGCCACAGGGGGGGGTCAGCCCCAGCATTTT
TRBJ2-1 | TRBV7-9 | NA | NA | CASSLKGSASNEQFF | TGTGCCAGCAGCCTAAAGGGGTCCGCCAGCAATGAGCAGTTCTTC
TRBJ2-2 | TRBV12-3/TRBV12-4 | NA | TRBD2 | CASSRSGDTGELFF | TGTGCCAGCAGCCGCAGCGGGGACACCGGGGAGCTGTTTTTT
TRBJ1-2 | TRBV7-2 | NA | TRBD1 | CASSSRQGAGHGYTF | TGTGCCAGCAGCTCCAGACAGGGGGCAGGACATGGCTACACCTTC
TRBJ2-4 | TRBV12-3/TRBV12-4 | few | TRBD1 | CASSLTGDIQYF | TGTGCCAGCAGTTTGACAGGGGACATTCAGTACTTC
TRBJ1-6 | TRBV7-8 | NA | TRBD1 | CASSDRDRAYNSPLHF | TGTGCCAGCAGCGACCGGGACAGGGCTTATAATTCACCCCTCCACTTT
TRBJ2-2 | TRBV20-1 | few | NA | CSARDPGDGVSGELFF | TGCAGTGCTAGAGATCCGGGGGATGGCGTGTCCGGGGAGCTGTTTTTT
TRBJ2-1 | TRBV20-1 | many | TRBD2 | CSAPPWRGDNEQFF | TGCAGTGCCCCACCGTGGCGGGGGGACAATGAGCAGTTCTTC
TRBJ2-1 | TRBV6-5 | few | NA | CASSYSEGNEQFF | TGTGCCAGCAGTTACTCAGAGGGAAATGAGCAGTTCTTC
TRBJ1-1 | TRBV6-1 | NA | NA | CASSPGAGTEAFF | TGTGCCAGCAGCCCAGGGGCAGGTACTGAAGCTTTCTTT
TRBJ2-1 | TRBV12-3/TRBV12-4 | NA | NA | CASSSPGHRQGEQFF | TGTGCCAGCAGTTCACCGGGACACAGGCAGGGTGAGCAGTTCTTC
TRBJ2-3 | TRBV4-2 | NA | NA | CASSTEDDTDTQYF | TGTGCCAGCTCGACCGAGGACGACACAGATACGCAGTATTTT
TRBJ1-2 | TRBV5-1 | NA | NA | CASSLAGLSNYGYTF | TGCGCCAGCAGCTTGGCCGGACTCTCGAACTATGGCTACACCTTC
TRBJ2-7 | TRBV6-5 | NA | TRBD2 | CASSYRTSGYEQYF | TGTGCCAGCAGTTACCGGACTAGCGGCTACGAGCAGTACTTC
TRBJ2-1 | TRBV7-6 | NA | TRBD2 | CASSLVLTSGGYNEQFF | TGTGCCAGCAGCTTAGTTTTGACAAGCGGGGGGTACAATGAGCAGTTCTTC
TRBJ2-7 | TRBV9 | NA | NA | CASSVALGGRHEQYF | TGTGCCAGCAGCGTAGCTCTGGGGGGTCGCCACGAGCAGTACTTC
TRBJ2-4 | TRBV20-1 | few | TRBD1 | CSAGKTGNTLNIQYF | TGCAGTGCCGGCAAGACAGGGAATACATTAAACATTCAGTACTTC
TRBJ2-3 | TRBV20-1 | few | TRBD1 | CSATGTGRTDTQYF | TGCAGTGCTACCGGGACAGGACGGACAGATACGCAGTATTTT
TRBJ2-7 | TRBV6-5 | few | TRBD1 | CASSNGQGSDEQYF | TGTGCCAGCAGTAACGGACAGGGGAGCGACGAGCAGTACTTC
TRBJ1-3 | TRBV29-1 | NA | NA | CSVLTGSSGNTIYF | TGCAGCGTTTTAACAGGGAGCTCTGGAAACACCATATATTTT
TRBJ2-1 | TRBV5-6 | NA | NA | CASNLLRDTNNEQFF | TGTGCCAGCAACCTCCTCCGGGACACCAACAATGAGCAGTTCTTC
TRBJ2-7 | TRBV7-9 | NA | NA | CASSLAEVEQYF | TGTGCCAGCAGCTTGGCGGAAGTTGAGCAGTACTTC
TRBJ2-4 | TRBV29-1 | many | NA | CSAKLVLRNIQYF | TGCAGCGCCAAACTAGTTCTCCGAAACATTCAGTACTTC
TRBJ1-5 | TRBV11-2 | NA | NA | CASSLEVGNQPQHF | TGTGCCAGCAGCTTAGAAGTCGGCAATCAGCCCCAGCATTTT
TRBJ1-5 | TRBV7-8 | NA | TRBD1 | CASSLGRGRLHQPQHF | TGTGCCAGCAGCTTAGGGAGGGGGCGCCTGCATCAGCCCCAGCATTTT
TRBJ2-7 | TRBV27 | NA | TRBD2 | CASSSIAGGVFYEQYF | TGTGCCAGCAGTTCCATAGCGGGGGGCGTCTTCTACGAGCAGTACTTC
TRBJ1-5 | TRBV6-5 | NA | NA | CASSSPRGGPRYSNQPQHF | TGTGCCAGCAGTTCCCCGAGGGGGGGGCCCCGCTATAGCAATCAGCCCCAGCATTTT
TRBJ2-1 | TRBV7-2 | NA | TRBD2 | CASSLGALAGGGSEQFF | TGTGCCAGCAGCTTAGGAGCACTAGCGGGGGGGGGCAGTGAGCAGTTCTTC
TRBJ2-1 | TRBV27 | NA | NA | CASSLSHNEQFF | TGTGCCAGCAGTTTATCGCACAATGAGCAGTTCTTC
TRBJ1-1 | TRBV10-3 | NA | NA | CAISDPESGEATEAFF | TGTGCCATCAGTGACCCGGAGAGTGGGGAGGCCACTGAAGCTTTCTTT
TRBJ2-7 | TRBV6-1 | NA | NA | CASSQDRAKVVYEQYF | TGTGCCAGCAGTCAAGACCGGGCCAAGGTTGTCTACGAGCAGTACTTC
TRBJ2-1 | TRBV29-1 | NA | NA | CSVEGRLPEQFF | TGCAGCGTTGAAGGAAGGCTCCCTGAGCAGTTCTTC
TRBJ2-1 | TRBV6-1 | NA | TRBD2 | CASSHTKTSGNFNEQFF | TGTGCCAGCAGCCATACAAAGACTAGCGGAAATTTCAATGAGCAGTTCTTC
TRBJ2-3 | TRBV10-3 | NA | NA | CAISERAATDTQYF | TGTGCCATCAGTGAGAGGGCCGCCACAGATACGCAGTATTTT
TRBJ2-3 | TRBV5-1 | few | NA | CASSLGTVDTDTQYF | TGCGCCAGCAGCTTGGGGACAGTGGACACAGATACGCAGTATTTT
TRBJ2-7 | TRBV20-1 | many | NA | CSASLAVGPTEQYF | TGCAGTGCTAGTCTGGCGGTGGGTCCTACGGAGCAGTACTTC
TRBJ2-7 | TRBV21-1 | few | NA | CASSRPQLYEQYF | TGTGCCAGCAGCCGACCACAGCTATACGAGCAGTACTTC
TRBJ1-5 | TRBV11-2 | NA | NA | CASSLGSMWTAHNQPQHF | TGTGCCAGCAGCTTAGGATCGATGTGGACAGCTCACAATCAGCCCCAGCATTTT
TRBJ2-3 | TRBV7-3 | few | NA | CASSLSGYTDTQYF | TGTGCCAGCAGCCTTAGCGGATACACAGATACGCAGTATTTT